Listed below are T cell receptor beta chains from one sample, sequenced in a study of identical twins. MiXCR, applied by TCRdb to the 5' RACE reads, yields one record per CDR3 protein. The sample includes 450,000 to 650,000 distinct CDR3 sequences, approximately 9.6% of them seen just once. This same sample was also part of a study on yellow fever vaccine responses in identical twins.

The material sequenced was PBMCs. These receptor sequences come from a woman under 30 in good health. Each CDR3 is given with its conserved first and last residue. The order of the fields is J gene, V gene, clone size, D gene, CDR3 protein, CDR3 DNA. D genes are given only for firm matches. Where a row states a size, it is once, few, many or the class of an expanded clone; other rows omit it.

TRBJ2-5	TRBV19	-	TRBD1	CASKAAGGQETQYF	TGTGCCAGTAAAGCAGCAGGGGGCCAAGAGACCCAGTACTTC
TRBJ2-7	TRBV12-3/TRBV12-4	few	-	CASSPFIGGEQYF	TGTGCCAGCAGCCCCTTTATCGGGGGCGAGCAGTACTTC
TRBJ2-7	TRBV20-1	few	-	CSASVHEQYF	TGCAGTGCTAGTGTCCACGAGCAGTACTTC
TRBJ1-6	TRBV20-1	many	-	CSVAGRSSYNSPLHF	TGCAGTGTAGCAGGGCGAAGCTCCTATAATTCACCCCTCCACTTT
TRBJ2-2	TRBV12-3/TRBV12-4	many	TRBD2	CASSFSSGRAGVGELFF	TGTGCCAGCAGTTTTTCTAGCGGGAGGGCCGGTGTCGGGGAGCTGTTTTTT
TRBJ2-7	TRBV3-1	few	TRBD2	CASSQGLASAYEQYF	TGTGCCAGCAGCCAAGGACTAGCCAGTGCCTACGAGCAGTACTTC
TRBJ1-5	TRBV2	few	-	CASSETSPQPQHF	TGTGCCAGCAGTGAAACCTCTCCGCAGCCCCAGCATTTT
TRBJ2-7	TRBV7-9	-	-	CASRRVGVREQYF	TGTGCCAGCAGGCGGGTGGGGGTTCGCGAGCAGTACTTC
TRBJ2-5	TRBV7-9	-	TRBD1	CASSHRQGWGEETQYF	TGTGCCAGCAGCCACCGACAGGGTTGGGGAGAAGAGACCCAGTACTTC
TRBJ2-2	TRBV5-1	-	-	CASSFGPSWGTGELFF	TGCGCCAGCAGCTTCGGACCTTCTTGGGGCACCGGGGAGCTGTTTTTT
TRBJ2-1	TRBV7-9	-	TRBD2	CASSTQREFDEQFF	TGTGCCAGCAGCACTCAGCGGGAGTTCGATGAGCAGTTCTTC
TRBJ2-5	TRBV24-1	-	TRBD1	CATSDSTGYETQYF	TGTGCCACCAGTGATTCGACAGGGTACGAGACCCAGTACTTC
TRBJ1-5	TRBV4-2	-	TRBD1	CASSQEDRGIQPQHF	TGTGCCAGCAGCCAAGAGGACAGGGGGATCCAGCCCCAGCATTTT
TRBJ2-1	TRBV18	few	TRBD2	CASSPPNLAGGNNEQFF	TGTGCCAGCTCACCGCCCAACTTAGCGGGGGGGAACAATGAGCAGTTCTTC
TRBJ2-1	TRBV9	few	-	CASSVGLASNEQFF	TGTGCCAGCAGCGTAGGTCTAGCAAGCAATGAGCAGTTCTTC
TRBJ2-3	TRBV18	few	-	CASSPGVYTQYF	TGTGCCAGCTCACCCGGAGTATATACGCAGTATTTT
TRBJ2-7	TRBV20-1	few	-	CSALGPTTYEQYF	TGCAGTGCTTTAGGCCCGACGACCTACGAGCAGTACTTC
TRBJ2-6	TRBV20-1	-	TRBD1	CCCGGTGRKGANVLTF	TGCTGTTGCGGAGGGACAGGGAGGAAAGGGGCCAACGTCCTGACTTTC
TRBJ1-2	TRBV29-1	many	-	CTTSGGRDYGYTF	TGCACCACCTCAGGCGGTCGCGACTATGGCTACACCTTC
TRBJ1-6	TRBV5-1	-	TRBD1	CASSLAGQGDSPLHF	TGCGCCAGCAGCTTAGCCGGACAGGGTGATTCACCCCTCCACTTT
TRBJ2-3	TRBV28	few	TRBD2	CASSSWTSGSSDTQYF	TGTGCCAGCAGTTCGTGGACTAGCGGGAGTTCTGATACGCAGTATTTT